What follows are 8 T cell receptor beta chains derived from one specimen sequenced in a study of blood T cells in healthy people across ages. Next came a second PCR, run for 7 to 11 cycles, which used a sample-barcoded 5' primer along with a J-beta primer mix. One entry per CDR3 protein, called by TCRdb with MiXCR from the 5' RACE reads. The data hold about 680,000 distinct CDR3 sequences, with about 52% observed a single time. Sequences were obtained from blood. The origin of the receptors is a woman between 55 and 75 years old in good health.

The V and J genes are TRBV11-1 and TRBJ2-7; D remains ambiguous. The V end was cut by 1 base, the J end by 5 bases, with 18 bases between. This CDR3 region has 16 residues. Germline-derived CDR1 and CDR2 are SGHAT and FQDESV (reference sequence). CDR3 amino acids: CASSLEKSRVLHEQYF. The CDR3 coding sequence is TGTGCCAGCAGCTTAGAGAAAAGTCGGGTACTCCACGAGCAGTACTTC.

Points on this clonotype: Germline is not matched at one junction end, which may reflect a read error. The chain carries TRBV3-1 and TRBJ1-1; D gene unclear. CDR1 and CDR2 from the germline V gene are LGHDT and YNNKEL (reference sequence). The CDR3 has 14 residues. CDR3: CASSHGEGNSEAFF. The DNA of the CDR3 is TGTGCCAGCAGCCATGGGGAGGGAAACAGTGAAGCTTTCTTT.

The V and J genes are TRBV7-9 and TRBJ1-1; no clear D. Looked up from germline, CDR1 is SEHNR and CDR2 is FQNEAQ (reference sequence). Trimming removed 6 bases at V and 8 bases at J, with 10 bases between. This CDR3 has 11 amino acids. DNA of the CDR3: TGTGCCAGCAGTTATCAGGAGGAAGCTTTCTTT. This gives the protein CASSYQEEAFF. The variable domain in full, with the rest retrieved from reference TRBV7-9 and TRBJ1-1, is DTGVSQNPRHKITKRGQNVTFRCDPISEHNRLYWYRQTLGQGPEFLTYFQNEAQLEKSRLLSDRFSAERPKGSFSTLEIQRTEQGDSAMYLCASSYQEEAFFGQGTRLTVV.

This chain uses TRBV5-1 with TRBJ1-1, with D tentatively TRBD1 (5 bases). V lost 3 bases and J 7 bases, leaving 16 bases between the germline ends. Germline CDR1 SGHRS, CDR2 YFSETQ. The CDR3 runs to 14 residues. CDR3: CASSSSPTGNEAFF. The CDR3 nucleotides read TGCGCCAGCAGCTCCTCCCCTACAGGTAATGAAGCTTTCTTT. Full variable domain (remainder filled in from reference TRBV5-1 and TRBJ1-1): KAGVTQTPRYLIKTRGQQVTLSCSPISGHRSVSWYQQTPGQGLQFLFEYFSETQRNKGNFPGRFSGRQFSNSRSEMNVSTLELGDSALYLCASSSSPTGNEAFFGQGTRLTVV.

V gene TRBV5-1 combines with J gene TRBJ2-7; 11 positions agree with TRBD1. This CDR3 is built from 14 residues. Germline values: CDR1 SGHRS, CDR2 YFSETQ. V shed 7 bases, J shed 2 bases, and the junction held 5 bases outside the gene matches. CDR3 bases: TGCGCCAGCTTTAAGGGACAGGGGGCCTACGAGCAGTACTTC. Translated, it gives CASFKGQGAYEQYF.

In its sample, this clonotype was seen a few times. This rearrangement joins TRBV5-5 to TRBJ1-2; no firm D call. This CDR3 has 12 residues. V dropped 7 bases and J dropped 2 bases, with 9 bases sitting between them. Per the germline V gene, CDR1 is SGHKS and CDR2 is YYEKEE (reference sequence). CDR3: CASSRTNYGYTF. The CDR3 DNA follows: TGTGCCAGCTCCAGGACGAACTATGGCTACACCTTC.

CDR3 amino acids: CASSADSYNEQYF. The CDR3, as DNA: TGTGCCAGCAGCGCGGACAGCTACAATGAGCAGTACTTC. This chain links TRBV7-3 with TRBJ2-1; a weak D match, TRBD1 (6 bases). The end of the DNA fits TRBJ2-7 better, so the J call may be wrong. The V gene's germline CDR1 is SGHTA and CDR2 FQGTGA. CDR3 size: 13 residues.

The chain combines TRBV28 with TRBJ1-3; D ambiguous. V gave up 6 bases and J gave up 0 bases, with 15 bases separating them. Germline CDR1 is MDHEN and CDR2 is SYDVKM. The CDR3 is made up of 16 amino acids. The CDR3 sequence is CASSPGGPNSGNTIYF. In nucleotides, the CDR3 is TGTGCCAGCAGCCCCGGCGGCCCCAACTCTGGAAACACCATATATTTT.